Listed here is a single TCR beta chain. The antigen is not known. This sample is drawn from a study of T-cell memory formation after mild COVID-19. The wider study: Across donors, TCR clusters were largely donor specific.

General study findings and limits: In second-wave clones peaking day 37, SARS-CoV-2 specificity remained unconfirmed. Clones that contracted clustered mainly in CM and EM if CD4+ and in EMRA if CD8+.

TCRdb re-called the 5' RACE reads with MiXCR, one entry per CDR3 protein. This table holds approximately 290,000 distinct CDR3 sequences, 15% found once. V was trimmed by 4 bases and J by 3 bases, leaving 5 bases between them. This CDR3 region has 12 residues. Per the germline V gene, CDR1 is SGHRS and CDR2 is YFSETQ. This chain connects TRBV5-1 to TRBJ2-1; no reliable D call. The sample taken for sequencing was PBMCs or a T cell subset sorted from them (not recorded which). The sequence was obtained from a man aged 18 to 35 who had mild COVID-19 (a few samples of this study predate the infection). Cell type and time point are not known. The CDR3 sequence is CASSMDYNEQFF. CDR3 sequence (DNA): TGCGCCAGCAGCATGGACTACAATGAGCAGTTCTTC. The variable domain in full, completed from reference TRBV5-1 and TRBJ2-1, reads KAGVTQTPRYLIKTRGQQVTLSCSPISGHRSVSWYQQTPGQGLQFLFEYFSETQRNKGNFPGRFSGRQFSNSRSEMNVSTLELGDSALYLCASSMDYNEQFFGPGTRLTVL.